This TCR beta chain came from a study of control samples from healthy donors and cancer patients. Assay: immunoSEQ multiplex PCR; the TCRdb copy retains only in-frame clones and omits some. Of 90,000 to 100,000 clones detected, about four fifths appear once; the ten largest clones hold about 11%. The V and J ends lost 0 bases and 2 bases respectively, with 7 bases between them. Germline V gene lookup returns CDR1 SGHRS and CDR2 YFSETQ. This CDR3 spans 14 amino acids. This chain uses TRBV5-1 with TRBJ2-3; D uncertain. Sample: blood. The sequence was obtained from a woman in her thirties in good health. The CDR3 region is CASSLGGFTDTQYF. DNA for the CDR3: TGCGCCAGCAGCTTGGGAGGCTTCACAGATACGCAGTATTTT. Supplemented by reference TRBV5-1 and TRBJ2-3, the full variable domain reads KAGVTQTPRYLIKTRGQQVTLSCSPISGHRSVSWYQQTPGQGLQFLFEYFSETQRNKGNFPGRFSGRQFSNSRSEMNVSTLELGDSALYLCASSLGGFTDTQYFGPGTRLTVL.